What follows is one T cell receptor (beta chain) and its context. Other DNA sequences in this sample translate to the same CDR3. The sample belongs to a study of cytotoxic CD8 clonotypes in ibrutinib-treated CLL. J was trimmed by 7 bases and V by 3 bases; bases with no gene match: 1. Germline V CDR1 and CDR2: GTSNPN, SVGIG (reference sequence). CDR3 length: 12 amino acids. Clones were read by immunoSEQ multiplex PCR, and TCRdb kept only the in-frame ones, dropping some. This table has around 130,000 clones, about 85% appearing once. This clonotype was sampled from a human donor with chronic lymphocytic leukemia. The J gene is TRBJ2-2, the V gene TRBV30; TRBD2 matches 8 bases. Sequenced material: PBMCs, taken after 24 months of ibrutinib treatment. The DNA of the CDR3 is TGTGCCTGGAGCGCGGGGGGCGGGGAGCTGTTTTTT. Amino acids: CAWSAGGGELFF.